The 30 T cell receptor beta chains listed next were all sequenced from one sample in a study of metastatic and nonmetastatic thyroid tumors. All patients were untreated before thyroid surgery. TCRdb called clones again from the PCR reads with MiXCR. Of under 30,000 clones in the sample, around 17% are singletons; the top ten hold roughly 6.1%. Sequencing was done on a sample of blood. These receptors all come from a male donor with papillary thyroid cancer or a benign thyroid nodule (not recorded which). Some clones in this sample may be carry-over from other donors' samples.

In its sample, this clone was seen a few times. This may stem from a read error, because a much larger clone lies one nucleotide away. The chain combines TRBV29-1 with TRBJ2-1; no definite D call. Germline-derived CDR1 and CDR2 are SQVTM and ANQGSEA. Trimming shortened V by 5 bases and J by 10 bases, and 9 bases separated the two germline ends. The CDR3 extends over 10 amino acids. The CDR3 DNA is TGCAGCGTTAGCAGCTGCGAGCAGTTCTTC. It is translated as CSVSSCEQFF.

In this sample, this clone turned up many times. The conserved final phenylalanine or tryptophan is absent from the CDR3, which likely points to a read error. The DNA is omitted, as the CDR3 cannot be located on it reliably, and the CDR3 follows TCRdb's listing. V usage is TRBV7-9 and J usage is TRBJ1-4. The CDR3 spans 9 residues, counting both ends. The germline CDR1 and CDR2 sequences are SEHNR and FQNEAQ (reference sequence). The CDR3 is CASSQRGIL.

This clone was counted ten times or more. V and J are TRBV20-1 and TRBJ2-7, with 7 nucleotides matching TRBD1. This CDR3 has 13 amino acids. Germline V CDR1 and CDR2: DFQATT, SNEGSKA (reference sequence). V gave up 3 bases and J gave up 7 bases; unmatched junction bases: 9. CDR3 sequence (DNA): TGCAGTGCTAGGGACAGGCCCTTGGGGGAGCAGTACTTC. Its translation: CSARDRPLGEQYF.

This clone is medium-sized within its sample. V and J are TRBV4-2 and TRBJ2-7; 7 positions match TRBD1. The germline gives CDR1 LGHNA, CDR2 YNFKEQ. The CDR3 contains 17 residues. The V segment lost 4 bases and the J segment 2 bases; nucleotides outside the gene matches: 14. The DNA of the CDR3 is TGTGCCAGCAGCCCCGGGACAGAACCCAATTCCCCCTACGAGCAGTACTTC. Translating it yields CASSPGTEPNSPYEQYF.

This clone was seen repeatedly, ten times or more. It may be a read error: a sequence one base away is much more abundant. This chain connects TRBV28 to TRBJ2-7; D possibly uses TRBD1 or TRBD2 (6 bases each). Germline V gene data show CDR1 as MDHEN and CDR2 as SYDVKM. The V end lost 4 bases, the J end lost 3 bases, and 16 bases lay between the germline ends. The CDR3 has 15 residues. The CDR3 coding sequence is TGTGCCAGCAGTTCGCCCCCGAGGGGGGTCTACGAGCAGTACTTC. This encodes CASSSPPRGVYEQYF. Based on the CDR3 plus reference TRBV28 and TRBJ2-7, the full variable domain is DVKVTQSSRYLVKRTGEKVFLECVQDMDHENMFWYRQDPGLGLRLIYFSYDVKMKEKGDIPEGYSVSREKKERFSLILESASTNQTSMYLCASSSPPRGVYEQYFGPGTRLTVT.

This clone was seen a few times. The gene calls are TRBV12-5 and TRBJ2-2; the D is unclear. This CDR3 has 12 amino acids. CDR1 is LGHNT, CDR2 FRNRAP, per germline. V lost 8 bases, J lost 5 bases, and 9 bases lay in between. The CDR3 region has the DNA TGTGCTAGTCGGTTCGGGACCGGGGAGCTGTTTTTT. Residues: CASRFGTGELFF.

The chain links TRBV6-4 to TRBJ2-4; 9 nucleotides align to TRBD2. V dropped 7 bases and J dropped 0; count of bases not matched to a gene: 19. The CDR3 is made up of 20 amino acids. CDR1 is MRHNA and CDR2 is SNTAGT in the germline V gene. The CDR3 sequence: CASIPRGLAGWLIAKNIQYF. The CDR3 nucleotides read TGTGCCAGCATCCCTCGGGGGCTAGCGGGATGGTTAATAGCCAAAAACATTCAGTACTTC.

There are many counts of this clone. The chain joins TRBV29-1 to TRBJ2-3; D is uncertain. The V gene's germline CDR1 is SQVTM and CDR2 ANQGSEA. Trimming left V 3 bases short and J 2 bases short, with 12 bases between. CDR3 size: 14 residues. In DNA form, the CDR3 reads TGCAGCGTTGAGTCCAGGAGATACACAGATACGCAGTATTTT. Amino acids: CSVESRRYTDTQYF.

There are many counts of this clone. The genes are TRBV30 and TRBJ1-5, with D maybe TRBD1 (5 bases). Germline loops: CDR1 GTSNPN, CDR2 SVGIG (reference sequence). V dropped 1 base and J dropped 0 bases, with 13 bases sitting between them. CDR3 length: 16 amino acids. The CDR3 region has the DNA TGTGCCTGGAGTGACCGACAGACAAATAGCAATCAGCCCCAGCATTTT. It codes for CAWSDRQTNSNQPQHF.

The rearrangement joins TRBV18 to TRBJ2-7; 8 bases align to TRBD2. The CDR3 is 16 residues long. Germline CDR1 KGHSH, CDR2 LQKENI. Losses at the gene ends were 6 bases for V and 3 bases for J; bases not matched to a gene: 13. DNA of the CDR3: TGTGCCAGCTCTCCAGGGGCTGGGAGCGGGGGCTACGAGCAGTACTTC. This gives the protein CASSPGAGSGGYEQYF.

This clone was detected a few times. This CDR3 is CASRTGQGSYEQYF. CDR3 DNA: TGTGCCAGCAGGACAGGACAGGGTTCCTACGAGCAGTACTTC. The chain carries TRBV12-3 or TRBV12-4 and TRBJ2-7, with TRBD1 matching over 8 bases. With V trimmed by 6 bases and J by 1 base, 5 bases remained unmatched. The CDR3 sequence is 14 residues long.

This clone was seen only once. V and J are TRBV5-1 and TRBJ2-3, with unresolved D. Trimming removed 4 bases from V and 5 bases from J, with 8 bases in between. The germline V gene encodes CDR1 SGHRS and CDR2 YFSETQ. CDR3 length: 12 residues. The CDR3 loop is CASSKRVDTQYF. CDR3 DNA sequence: TGCGCCAGCAGCAAAAGGGTAGATACGCAGTATTTT.

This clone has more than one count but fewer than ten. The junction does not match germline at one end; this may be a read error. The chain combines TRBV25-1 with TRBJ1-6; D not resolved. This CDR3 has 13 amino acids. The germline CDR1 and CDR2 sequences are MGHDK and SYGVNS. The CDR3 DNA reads TGTGCCATCAGTGAATATAATAATTCATCCCTCCACTTT. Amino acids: CAISEYNNSSLHF.

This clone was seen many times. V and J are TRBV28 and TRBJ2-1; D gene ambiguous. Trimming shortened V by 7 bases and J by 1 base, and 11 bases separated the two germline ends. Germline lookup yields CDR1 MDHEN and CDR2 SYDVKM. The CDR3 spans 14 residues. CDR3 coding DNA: TGTGCCAGCATCGCGGACGGATCCTACAATGAGCAGTTCTTC. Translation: CASIADGSYNEQFF. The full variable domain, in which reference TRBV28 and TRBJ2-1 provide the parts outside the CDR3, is DVKVTQSSRYLVKRTGEKVFLECVQDMDHENMFWYRQDPGLGLRLIYFSYDVKMKEKGDIPEGYSVSREKKERFSLILESASTNQTSMYLCASIADGSYNEQFFGPGTRLTVL.

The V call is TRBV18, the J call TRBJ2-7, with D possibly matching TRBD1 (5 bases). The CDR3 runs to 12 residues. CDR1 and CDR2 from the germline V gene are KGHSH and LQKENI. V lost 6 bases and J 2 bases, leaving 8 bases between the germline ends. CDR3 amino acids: CASSTGAYEQYF. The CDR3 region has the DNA TGTGCCAGCTCCACAGGCGCCTACGAGCAGTACTTC. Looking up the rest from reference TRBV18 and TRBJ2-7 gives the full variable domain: NAGVMQNPRHLVRRRGQEARLRCSPMKGHSHVYWYRQLPEEGLKFMVYLQKENIIDESGMPKERFSAEFPKEGPSILRIQQVVRGDSAAYFCASSTGAYEQYFGPGTRLTVT.

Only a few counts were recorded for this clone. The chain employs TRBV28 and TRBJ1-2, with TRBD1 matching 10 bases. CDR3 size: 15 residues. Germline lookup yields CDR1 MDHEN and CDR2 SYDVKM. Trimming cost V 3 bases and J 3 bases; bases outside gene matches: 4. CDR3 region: CASSFRDRGHYGYTF. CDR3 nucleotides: TGTGCCAGCAGTTTCCGGGACAGGGGTCACTATGGCTACACCTTC.

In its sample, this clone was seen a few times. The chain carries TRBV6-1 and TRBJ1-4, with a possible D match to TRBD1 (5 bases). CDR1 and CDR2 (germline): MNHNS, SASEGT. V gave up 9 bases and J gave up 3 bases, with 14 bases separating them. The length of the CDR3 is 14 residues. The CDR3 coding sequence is TGTGCCAGTGGTGGGGGGGGTGCTAATGAAAAACTGTTTTTT. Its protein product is CASGGGGANEKLFF.

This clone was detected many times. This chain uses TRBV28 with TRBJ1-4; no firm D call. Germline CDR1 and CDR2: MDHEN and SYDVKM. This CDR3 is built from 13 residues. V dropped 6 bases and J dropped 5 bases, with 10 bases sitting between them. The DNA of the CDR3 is TGTGCCAGCAGCCCCAGTCTAAATGAAAAACTGTTTTTT. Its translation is CASSPSLNEKLFF.

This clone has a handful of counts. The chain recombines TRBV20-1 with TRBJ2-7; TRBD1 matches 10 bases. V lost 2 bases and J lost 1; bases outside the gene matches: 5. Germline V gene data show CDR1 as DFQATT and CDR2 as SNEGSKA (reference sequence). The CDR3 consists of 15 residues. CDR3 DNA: TGCAGTGCTAGATTCGGGACAGGGGCGTCCTACGAGCAGTACTTC. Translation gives CSARFGTGASYEQYF.

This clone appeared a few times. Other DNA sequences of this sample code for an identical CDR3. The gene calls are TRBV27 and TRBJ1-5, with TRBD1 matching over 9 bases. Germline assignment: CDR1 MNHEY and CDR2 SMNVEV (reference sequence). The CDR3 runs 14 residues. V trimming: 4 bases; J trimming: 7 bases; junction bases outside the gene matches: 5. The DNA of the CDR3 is TGTGCCAGCAGTTCAACAGGGGGCGGGCAGCCCCAGCATTTT. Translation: CASSSTGGGQPQHF.

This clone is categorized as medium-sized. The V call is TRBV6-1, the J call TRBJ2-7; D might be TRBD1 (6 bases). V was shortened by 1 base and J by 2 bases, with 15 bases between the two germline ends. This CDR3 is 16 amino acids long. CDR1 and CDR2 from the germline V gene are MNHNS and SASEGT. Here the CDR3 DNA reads TGTGCCAGCAGTGAAGAGGTTACAGGGCGGACCTACGAGCAGTACTTC. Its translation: CASSEEVTGRTYEQYF.

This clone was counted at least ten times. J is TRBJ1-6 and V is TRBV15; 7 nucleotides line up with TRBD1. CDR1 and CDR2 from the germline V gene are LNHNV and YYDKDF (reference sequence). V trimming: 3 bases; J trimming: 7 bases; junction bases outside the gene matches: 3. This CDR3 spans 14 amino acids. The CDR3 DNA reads TGTGCCACCAGCAGGGACAGGTTAAATTCACCCCTCCACTTT. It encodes CATSRDRLNSPLHF. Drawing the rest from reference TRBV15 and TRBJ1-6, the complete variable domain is DAMVIQNPRYQVTQFGKPVTLSCSQTLNHNVMYWYQQKSSQAPKLLFHYYDKDFNNEADTPDNFQSRRPNTSFCFLDIRSPGLGDTAMYLCATSRDRLNSPLHFGNGTRLTVT.

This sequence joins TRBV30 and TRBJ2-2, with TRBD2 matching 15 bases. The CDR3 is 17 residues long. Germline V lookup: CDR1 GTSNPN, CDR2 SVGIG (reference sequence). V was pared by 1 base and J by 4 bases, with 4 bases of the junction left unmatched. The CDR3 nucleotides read TGTGCCTGGAGTGGGACTAGCGGGAGGGCCGTCACCGGGGAGCTGTTTTTT. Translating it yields CAWSGTSGRAVTGELFF.

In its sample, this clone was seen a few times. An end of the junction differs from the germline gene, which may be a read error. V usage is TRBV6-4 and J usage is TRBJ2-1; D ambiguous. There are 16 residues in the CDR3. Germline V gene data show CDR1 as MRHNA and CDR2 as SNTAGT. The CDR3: CASSDSSDGGHNEHFF. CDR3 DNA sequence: TGTGCCAGCAGTGACTCGTCAGACGGTGGTCACAATGAGCATTTCTTC.

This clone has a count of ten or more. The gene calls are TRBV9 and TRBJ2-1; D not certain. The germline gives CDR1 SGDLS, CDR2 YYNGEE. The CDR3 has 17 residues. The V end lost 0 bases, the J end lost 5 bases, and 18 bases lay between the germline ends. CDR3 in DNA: TGTGCCAGCAGCGTAGGTCCCGGTGGCCCTCGCAACAATGAGCAGTTCTTC. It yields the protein CASSVGPGGPRNNEQFF.

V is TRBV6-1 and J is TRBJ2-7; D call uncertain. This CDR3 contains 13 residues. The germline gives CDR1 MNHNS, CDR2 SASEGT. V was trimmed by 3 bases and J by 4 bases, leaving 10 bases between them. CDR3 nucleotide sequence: TGTGCCAGCAGTGAGGGTCCCAGGTACGAGCAGTACTTC. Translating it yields CASSEGPRYEQYF.

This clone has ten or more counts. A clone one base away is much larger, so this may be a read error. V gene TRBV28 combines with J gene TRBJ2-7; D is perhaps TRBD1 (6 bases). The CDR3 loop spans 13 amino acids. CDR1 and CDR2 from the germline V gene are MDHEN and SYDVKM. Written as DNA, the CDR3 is TGTGCCGGCAGTTTACGGGGACACTACGAGCAGTACTTC. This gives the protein CAGSLRGHYEQYF.

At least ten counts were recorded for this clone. Written as DNA, the CDR3 is TGTGCCAGCAGTTTAGCCTATAACGAGCAGTACTTC. Residues: CASSLAYNEQYF. This chain joins TRBV28 and TRBJ2-7; D uncertain. The CDR3 extends over 12 amino acids. The germline V gene encodes CDR1 MDHEN and CDR2 SYDVKM. The germline V and J ends were trimmed by 2 bases and 5 bases, with 7 bases remaining between them.

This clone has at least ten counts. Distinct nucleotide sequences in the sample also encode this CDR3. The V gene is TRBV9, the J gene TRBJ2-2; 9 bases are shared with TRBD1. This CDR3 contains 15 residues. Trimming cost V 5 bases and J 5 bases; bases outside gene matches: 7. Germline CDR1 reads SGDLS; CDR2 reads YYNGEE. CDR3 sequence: CASRPGTGRTGELFF. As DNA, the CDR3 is TGTGCCAGCAGACCCGGGACAGGGAGAACCGGGGAGCTGTTTTTT.

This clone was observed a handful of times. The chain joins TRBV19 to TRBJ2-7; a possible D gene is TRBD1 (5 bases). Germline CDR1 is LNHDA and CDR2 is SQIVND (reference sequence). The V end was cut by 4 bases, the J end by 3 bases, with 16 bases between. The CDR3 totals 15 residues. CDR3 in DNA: TGTGCCAGTAGTACTCAGGGCGGCCGTAACTACGAGCAGTACTTC. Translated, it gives CASSTQGGRNYEQYF.